Listed here is a single T cell receptor (beta chain). PCR employed 60 Vbeta and 13 Jbeta primers. Sequencing was performed with immunoSEQ multiplex PCR; in TCRdb, only in-frame clones are kept and a portion is missing. The table has 200,000 to 250,000 clones, around 83% seen once; the top ten hold 2.5% to 3.5%. This sample is part of a study of cytomegalovirus exposure and HLA in healthy donors. Germline V lookup: CDR1 GTSNPN, CDR2 SVGIG (reference sequence). The CDR3 covers 16 residues. V lost 1 base and J lost 0, with 13 bases in between. This sequence joins TRBV30 and TRBJ2-1; D possibly corresponds to TRBD1 (5 bases). The clonotype was recovered from a woman aged 40 to 55 in good health and CMV-seronegative. Sequencing was performed on PBMCs. CDR3 DNA: TGTGCCTGGAGTGAGTGGGGCGGAAGCTCCTACAATGAGCAGTTCTTC. Translation gives CAWSEWGGSSYNEQFF.